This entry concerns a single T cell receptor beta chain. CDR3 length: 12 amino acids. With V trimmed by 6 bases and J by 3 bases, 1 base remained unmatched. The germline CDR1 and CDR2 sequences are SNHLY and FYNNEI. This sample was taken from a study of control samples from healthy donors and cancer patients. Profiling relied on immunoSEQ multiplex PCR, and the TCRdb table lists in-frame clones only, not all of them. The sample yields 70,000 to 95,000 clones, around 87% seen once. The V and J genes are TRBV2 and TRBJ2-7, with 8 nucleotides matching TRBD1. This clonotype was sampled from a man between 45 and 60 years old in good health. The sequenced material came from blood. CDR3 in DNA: TGTGCCAGCAGAGACAGGGGCTACGAGCAGTACTTC. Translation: CASRDRGYEQYF.